Sequencing of this T cell receptor beta chain was carried out in a study of T cell responses to AZD1222 COVID-19 vaccine. Repertoires were generated with immunoSEQ multiplex PCR, while TCRdb's copy carries only in-frame clones and drops some. This table holds about 81,000 clones, 80% to 95% found once. The CDR3 covers 10 residues. Germline V gives CDR1 SNHLY, CDR2 FYNNEI. V shed 8 bases and J shed 6 bases, with 7 bases lying between them. Second-dose intervals of approximately 4 or approximately 12 weeks were pooled. As for this clone: Its antigen is unidentified.

Study results and limitations: Of the AZD1222 recipients, only five to seven were seropositive at baseline. There were vaccine-associated CD4 TCRs across spike, dominant at 160-218 and 743-854. White British ancestry dominated among donors, who included more females, and clonal diversity was possibly underestimated.

The sequence was obtained from an adult who received the AZD1222 COVID-19 vaccine. Sample: peripheral blood, taken 28 days after the second AZD1222 dose. This chain links TRBV2 with TRBJ2-5, with no clear D. The chain's CDR3 is CASSLQTQYF. The CDR3 DNA sequence: TGTGCCAGCTCTTTACAGACCCAGTACTTC.